Given below is one TCR beta chain in context. Its antigen remains unknown. The CDR3 has 16 amino acids. Trimming at V came to 10 bases and at J to 1 base, leaving 13 bases not matched to a gene. Germline values: CDR1 LNHDA, CDR2 SQIVND (reference sequence). Each patient relapsed following autologous stem cell transplantation, and prior brentuximab vedotin exposure differed. This record belongs to a study of PD-1 blockade in classical Hodgkin lymphoma. General study points: CD4+ TCR diversity climbed significantly by C4D1, unlike CD8+ TCR diversity. Lower baseline TCR diversity was reported for newly diagnosed patients than for healthy donors. Diversity similar to that of newly diagnosed patients was seen at baseline in complete responders. Individuals who commenced nivolumab within less than 1 year of ASCT were excluded.

Produced via immunoSEQ multiplex PCR; TCRdb's table is partial and in-frame only. The sample shows some 17,000 clones, 82% of them seen only once. The clonotype was recovered from a human donor with classical Hodgkin lymphoma. The chain carries TRBV19 and TRBJ2-1; 7 bases are shared with TRBD1. The input for sequencing was peripheral blood mononuclear cells (PBMCs), taken before the second cycle of nivolumab. CDR3 sequence (DNA): TGTGCCACCCAACGGACAGGTCTTACATCCTACAATGAGCAGTTCTTC. Residues: CATQRTGLTSYNEQFF.